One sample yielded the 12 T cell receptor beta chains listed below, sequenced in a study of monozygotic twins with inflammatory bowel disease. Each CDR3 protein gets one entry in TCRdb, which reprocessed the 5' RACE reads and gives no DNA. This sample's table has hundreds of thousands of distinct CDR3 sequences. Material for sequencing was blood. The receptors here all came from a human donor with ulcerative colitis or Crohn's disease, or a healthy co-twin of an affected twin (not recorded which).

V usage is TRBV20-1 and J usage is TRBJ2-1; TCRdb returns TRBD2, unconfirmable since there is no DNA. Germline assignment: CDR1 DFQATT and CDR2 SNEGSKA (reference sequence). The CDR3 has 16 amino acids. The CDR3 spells CSANQRSLAVNNEQFF.

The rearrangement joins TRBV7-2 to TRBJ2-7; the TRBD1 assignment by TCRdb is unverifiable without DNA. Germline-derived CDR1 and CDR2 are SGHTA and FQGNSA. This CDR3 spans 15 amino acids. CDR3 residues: CASSLARGFNYEQYF.

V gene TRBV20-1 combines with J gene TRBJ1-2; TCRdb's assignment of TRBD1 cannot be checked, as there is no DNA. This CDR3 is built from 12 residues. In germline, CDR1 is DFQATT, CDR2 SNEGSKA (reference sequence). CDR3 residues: CSASGDRSSYTF.

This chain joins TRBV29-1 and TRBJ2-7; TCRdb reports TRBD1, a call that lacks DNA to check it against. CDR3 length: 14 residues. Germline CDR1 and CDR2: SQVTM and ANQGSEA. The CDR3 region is CSVEDGGQGPGQYF.

CDR3 protein: CASSQDRTRRPGNEQFF. The V and J genes are TRBV14 and TRBJ2-1; there is no DNA to check the TCRdb D call of TRBD1. CDR3 size: 17 residues. CDR1 and CDR2 from the germline V gene are SGHDN and FVKESK.

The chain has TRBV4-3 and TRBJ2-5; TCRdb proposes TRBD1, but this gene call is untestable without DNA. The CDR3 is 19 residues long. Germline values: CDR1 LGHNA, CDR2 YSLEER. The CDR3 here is CASSQTVVTGTGVQETQYF.

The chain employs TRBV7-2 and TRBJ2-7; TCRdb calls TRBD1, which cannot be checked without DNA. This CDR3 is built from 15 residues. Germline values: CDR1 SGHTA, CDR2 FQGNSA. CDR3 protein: CASSLVPGSIYEQYF.

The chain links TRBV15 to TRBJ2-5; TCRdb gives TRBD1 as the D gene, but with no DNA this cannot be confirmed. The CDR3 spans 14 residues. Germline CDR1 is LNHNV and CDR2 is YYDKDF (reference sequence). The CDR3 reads CATSRVGQRETQYF.

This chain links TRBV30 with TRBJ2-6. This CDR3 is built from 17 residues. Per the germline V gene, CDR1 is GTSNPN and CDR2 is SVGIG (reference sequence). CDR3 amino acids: CAWSVLGTNSGANVLTF.

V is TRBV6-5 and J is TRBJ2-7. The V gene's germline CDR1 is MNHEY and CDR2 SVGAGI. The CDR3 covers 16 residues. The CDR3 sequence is CASSYSGGASSYEQYF.

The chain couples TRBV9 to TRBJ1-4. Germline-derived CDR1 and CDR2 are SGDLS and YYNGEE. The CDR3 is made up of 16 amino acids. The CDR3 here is CASSQGRVATNEKLFF.

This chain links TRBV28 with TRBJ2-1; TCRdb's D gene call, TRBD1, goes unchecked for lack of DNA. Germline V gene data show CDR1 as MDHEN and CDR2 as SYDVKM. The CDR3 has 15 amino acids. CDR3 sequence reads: CASSLFGTGNNEQFF.